Below are 21 T cell receptor beta chains sequenced from a single sample in a study of T cell responses to AZD1222 COVID-19 vaccine. Clones were sequenced by immunoSEQ multiplex PCR, and TCRdb holds only the in-frame ones, with some missing. Here the sample spans about 130,000 clones, 90% to 95% being singletons. This specimen consisted of peripheral blood, obtained on day 0 of AZD1222 vaccination. The receptors were sampled from an adult in good health.

This clone was recorded only once. In nucleotides, the CDR3 is TGTGCCACCAGTGAGGCGGGAGTCTCCAATGAGCAGTTCTTC. It specifies CATSEAGVSNEQFF. The chain is built from TRBV24-1 and TRBJ2-1; 7 nucleotides agree with TRBD2. In germline, CDR1 is KGHDR, CDR2 SFDVKD. Unmatched junction bases numbered 5, after V lost 4 bases and J lost 6 bases. CDR3 length equals 14 residues.

The chain links TRBV6-5 to TRBJ2-3; 13 bases agree with TRBD2. This CDR3 contains 15 residues. Germline CDR1 MNHEY, CDR2 SVGAGI. Trimming took 7 bases from V and 4 from J; bases not matched to a gene: 5. CDR3 protein: CASTRLAGGADTQYF. The CDR3 coding sequence is TGTGCCAGCACACGACTAGCGGGAGGTGCAGATACGCAGTATTTT.

The chain employs TRBV6-6 and TRBJ2-7; D possibly corresponds to TRBD2 (6 bases). Trimming removed 0 bases from V and 0 bases from J, with 6 bases in between. CDR3 length: 14 amino acids. The germline V gene encodes CDR1 MNHNY and CDR2 SVGAGI (reference sequence). CDR3 sequence: CASSYSEGSYEQYF. The DNA of the CDR3 is TGTGCCAGCAGTTACTCGGAGGGCTCCTACGAGCAGTACTTC.

This chain joins TRBV20-1 and TRBJ2-1, with TRBD2 matching over 7 bases. This CDR3 is 17 amino acids long. The germline V gene has CDR1 DFQATT and CDR2 SNEGSKA (reference sequence). V dropped 3 bases and J dropped 0; count of bases not matched to a gene: 11. The CDR3 DNA is TGCAGTGCTAGTAAATCGCCTAGCGGTCGCTCCTACAATGAGCAGTTCTTC. This gives the protein CSASKSPSGRSYNEQFF.

J is TRBJ1-5 and V is TRBV24-1; 9 bases agree with TRBD1. With 4 bases clipped from V and 1 base from J, the junction kept 1 base outside the gene matches. Germline assignment: CDR1 KGHDR and CDR2 SFDVKD. This CDR3 region has 15 residues. The chain's CDR3 is CATSEGTGSNQPQHF. In DNA form, the CDR3 reads TGTGCCACCAGTGAAGGGACAGGGAGCAATCAGCCCCAGCATTTT.

V and J are TRBV7-3 and TRBJ2-2; D remains ambiguous. Germline assignment: CDR1 SGHTA and CDR2 FQGTGA. The V end was cut by 4 bases, the J end by 1 base, with 19 bases between. There are 18 residues in the CDR3. CDR3 sequence: CASSSRTATPMNTGELFF. CDR3 DNA: TGTGCCAGCAGCTCCCGAACCGCTACTCCGATGAACACCGGGGAGCTGTTTTTT. Filled out from reference TRBV7-3 and TRBJ2-2, the complete variable domain reads GAGVSQTPSNKVTEKGKYVELRCDPISGHTALYWYRQSLGQGPEFLIYFQGTGAADDSGLPNDRFFAVRPEGSVSTLKIQRTERGDSAVYLCASSSRTATPMNTGELFFGEGSRLTVL.

This chain connects TRBV7-2 to TRBJ1-3; TRBD1 aligns across 8 bases. Germline CDR1 SGHTA, CDR2 FQGNSA. With 3 bases clipped from V and 4 bases from J, the junction kept 8 bases outside the gene matches. CDR3 size: 16 residues. The CDR3, as DNA: TGTGCCAGCAGCTTCTCCCCAGGGGGCGCAGGAAACACCATATATTTT. Its protein is CASSFSPGGAGNTIYF.

The rearrangement uses TRBV7-9 and TRBJ2-7; either TRBD1 or TRBD2 may supply D (5 bases each). With 5 bases removed from V and 3 bases from J, the gap between germline ends came to 14 bases. This CDR3 spans 14 amino acids. CDR1 SEHNR and CDR2 FQNEAQ come from the germline V gene (reference sequence). This CDR3 reads CASSTPGRSYEQYF. CDR3 nucleotides: TGTGCCAGCAGCACCCCGGGACGGAGCTACGAGCAGTACTTC. Filled out from reference TRBV7-9 and TRBJ2-7, the complete variable domain reads DTGVSQNPRHKITKRGQNVTFRCDPISEHNRLYWYRQTLGQGPEFLTYFQNEAQLEKSRLLSDRFSAERPKGSFSTLEIQRTEQGDSAMYLCASSTPGRSYEQYFGPGTRLTVT.

The V gene is TRBV4-3, the J gene TRBJ2-5, with 12 positions matching TRBD2. The trim removed 0 bases at V and 4 bases at J, leaving 6 bases unmatched. CDR3 size: 17 residues. Germline CDR1 and CDR2: LGHNA and YSLEER. CDR3 loop: CASSQDLGLAGTETQYF. CDR3 nucleotides: TGCGCCAGCAGCCAAGATCTAGGACTAGCGGGAACAGAGACCCAGTACTTC.

The chain uses TRBV10-1 and TRBJ2-1, with 13 bases that match TRBD2. The CDR3 extends over 16 amino acids. Germline-derived CDR1 and CDR2 are WNHNN and SYGVQD (reference sequence). V lost 4 bases and J lost 8; bases outside the gene matches: 8. The CDR3 spells CASSAPGLAGLDEQFF. Here the CDR3 DNA reads TGCGCCAGCAGTGCCCCGGGACTAGCGGGATTGGATGAGCAGTTCTTC.

In this sample, this clone turned up once. The chain is built from TRBV10-1 and TRBJ2-5, with D unclear. CDR3 length: 14 amino acids. V lost 8 bases and J 4 bases, leaving 17 bases between the germline ends. The germline CDR1 and CDR2 sequences are WNHNN and SYGVQD (reference sequence). In DNA, the CDR3 is TGCGCCAGCCCCGAGTGGTACAAAAGAGAGACCCAGTACTTC. This gives the protein CASPEWYKRETQYF.

This clone was picked up one time. This sequence joins TRBV2 and TRBJ2-1; D not certain. The germline V and J ends were trimmed by 8 bases and 4 bases, with 15 bases remaining between them. Looked up from germline, CDR1 is SNHLY and CDR2 is FYNNEI. The CDR3 length is 14 residues. The CDR3: CASAPAFGYNEQFF. The CDR3 coding sequence is TGTGCCAGCGCCCCCGCCTTTGGGTACAATGAGCAGTTCTTC.

This rearrangement joins TRBV30 to TRBJ1-1, with a possible D match to TRBD1 (5 bases). V shed 2 bases and J shed 1 base, with 14 bases lying between them. CDR1 is GTSNPN and CDR2 is SVGIG in the germline V gene (reference sequence). This CDR3 is built from 15 residues. This CDR3 reads CAWSSPGLRNTEAFF. The CDR3 DNA reads as TGTGCCTGGAGTTCCCCGGGACTGCGGAACACTGAAGCTTTCTTT.

The rearrangement joins TRBV7-2 to TRBJ2-3; 8 positions match TRBD2. The CDR3 runs to 16 residues. The germline V gene has CDR1 SGHTA and CDR2 FQGNSA. V lost 1 base to trimming and J lost 7 bases; unmatched junction nucleotides: 10. The CDR3 sequence: CASSLEREKGKNTQYF. CDR3 nucleotides: TGTGCCAGCAGCTTAGAGCGGGAGAAGGGGAAAAATACGCAGTATTTT.

The chain links TRBV6-1 to TRBJ1-2; no firm D call. Per the germline V gene, CDR1 is MNHNS and CDR2 is SASEGT. CDR3 length equals 17 residues. V was trimmed by 0 bases and J by 5 bases, leaving 19 bases between them. Written as DNA, the CDR3 is TGTGCCAGCAGTGAAGCGGAGACGGAATGGTATGAGTATGGCTACACCTTC. Translated: CASSEAETEWYEYGYTF.

The V gene is TRBV30, the J gene TRBJ1-2, with 12 bases identical to TRBD1. V dropped 5 bases and J dropped 4; count of bases not matched to a gene: 2. CDR3 length: 13 residues. CDR1 is GTSNPN, CDR2 SVGIG, per germline (reference sequence). The CDR3 loop is CAWGTGGFYGYTF. CDR3 in DNA: TGTGCCTGGGGGACAGGGGGCTTCTATGGCTACACCTTC.

This sequence joins TRBV7-6 and TRBJ1-3; D may be TRBD1 (6 bases). CDR1 SGHVS and CDR2 FNYEAQ come from the germline V gene. The ends were cut back, 1 base at V and 0 bases at J, with 10 bases in the middle. The length of the CDR3 is 16 residues. CDR3 protein: CASSLESGASGNTIYF. In DNA form, the CDR3 reads TGTGCCAGCAGCTTAGAGTCAGGGGCCTCTGGAAACACCATATATTTT. Combining the CDR3 with reference TRBV7-6 and TRBJ1-3 gives the whole variable domain GAGVSQSPRYKVTKRGQDVALRCDPISGHVSLYWYRQALGQGPEFLTYFNYEAQQDKSGLPNDRFSAERPEGSISTLTIQRTEQRDSAMYRCASSLESGASGNTIYFGEGSWLTVV.

The genes are TRBV29-1 and TRBJ2-3, with D tentatively TRBD2 (6 bases). Per the germline V gene, CDR1 is SQVTM and CDR2 is ANQGSEA. Trimming pared 4 bases from V and 9 bases from J, leaving 14 bases between. This CDR3 has 12 amino acids. CDR3 residues: CSVVRDGGTQYF. The CDR3 nucleotides are TGCAGCGTTGTTCGTGACGGGGGAACGCAGTATTTT.

The chain carries TRBV19 and TRBJ2-7; the D gene is possibly TRBD1 (5 bases). CDR1 LNHDA and CDR2 SQIVND come from the germline V gene (reference sequence). With 3 bases removed from V and 6 bases from J, the gap between germline ends came to 12 bases. The CDR3 sequence is 13 residues long. The CDR3 nucleotides are TGTGCCAGTAGTATGGGCAGGGTTGGCGAGCAGTACTTC. Protein product: CASSMGRVGEQYF.

This chain uses TRBV4-2 with TRBJ1-3; D gene ambiguous. The germline V and J ends were trimmed by 7 bases and 4 bases, with 11 bases remaining between them. Germline assignment: CDR1 LGHNA and CDR2 YNFKEQ. CDR3 size: 13 residues. The CDR3 nucleotides are TGTGCCAGCACTTTTTTGGGGGGAAACACCATATATTTT. Protein: CASTFLGGNTIYF.

The chain recombines TRBV20-1 with TRBJ1-2, with no clear D. The V end lost 3 bases, the J end lost 8 bases, and 19 bases lay between the germline ends. Germline-derived CDR1 and CDR2 are DFQATT and SNEGSKA (reference sequence). CDR3 length equals 14 residues. The CDR3 loop reads CSASATVRGSGYTF. DNA of the CDR3: TGCAGTGCTAGTGCTACCGTTCGAGGGAGCGGCTACACCTTC.